This TCR beta chain was captured by sequencing in a study of blood T cell repertoires in COVID-19. The overall study: Both acute and convalescent COVID-19 samples were obtained from the United States, Italy and Spain. T cells, B-cell-depleted T cells, or PBMCs supplied cDNA or gDNA.

The CDR3 spans 15 residues. The V end lost 4 bases, the J end lost 5 bases, and 12 bases lay between the germline ends. Germline V gene sequence: CDR1 LNHDA, CDR2 SQIVND (reference sequence). In the original analysis: Amplification with reference gene primers provided the estimates of nucleated cell counts. This table comes from immunoSEQ multiplex PCR, and its TCRdb copy is limited to in-frame clones, with some not included. For V, J and clone size, that table is used; D and trimming come from the DNA. The sample records tens of thousands of clones, 70% to 90% being singletons. Sequencing was performed on peripheral blood. This sequence joins TRBV19 and TRBJ1-6; no definite D call. The sequence was collected from a man older than 75 with acute or convalescent COVID-19. The CDR3 loop reads CASSTDGLNNSPLHF. CDR3 sequence (DNA): TGTGCCAGTAGTACGGACGGACTGAATAATTCACCCCTCCACTTT.